This entry lists 15 T cell receptor beta chains sequenced from one sample in a study of beta chain features in type 1 diabetes. Overall study results and limits: Shortening that was moderate but significant affected the TCRB CDR3s of Type 1 diabetes patients in all four CD4+ subsets.

Their cognate antigens are unknown. The whole isolated RNA underwent reverse transcription, so sequencing captured expressed TCRB transcripts. The method was immunoSEQ multiplex PCR; TCRdb's version includes in-frame clones alone and lacks a portion of them. The data show about 740,000 clones, about an eighth seen once. The sample taken for sequencing was naive CD4+ T cells from blood. The receptors were sampled from a man younger than 30 with type 1 diabetes.

In nucleotides, the CDR3 is TGCAGCGCCCAACCGACAGATACGCAGTATTTT. Its translation: CSAQPTDTQYF. The genes are TRBV29-1 and TRBJ2-3; no firm D call. The CDR3 has 11 amino acids. Deletions cut 7 bases from V and 3 bases from J, with 8 bases between. Germline-derived CDR1 and CDR2 are SQVTM and ANQGSEA.

V is TRBV6-1 and J is TRBJ1-2, with D hard to call. The CDR3 contains 13 residues. The V end was cut by 1 base, the J end by 7 bases, with 10 bases between. In germline, CDR1 is MNHNS, CDR2 SASEGT. The CDR3 sequence: CASSEGYLGGYTF. CDR3 bases: TGTGCCAGCAGTGAAGGTTACTTAGGTGGCTACACCTTC.

Note on this clone: Sequence at one end of the junction differs from germline and may be a read error. The DNA of the CDR3 is TGTGCTAGCAGTACCGGGACAGCCCACAATGAGCAGTTCTTC. Its translation: CASSTGTAHNEQFF. The chain carries TRBV7-7 and TRBJ2-1, with 7 bases lining up with TRBD1. The CDR3 has 14 residues. Germline lookup yields CDR1 SSHAT and CDR2 FNYEAQ (reference sequence). Based on the CDR3 plus reference TRBV7-7 and TRBJ2-1, the full variable domain is GAGVSQSPRYKVTKRGQDVTLRCDPISSHATLYWYQQALGQGPEFLTYFNYEAQPDKSGLPSDRFSAERPEGSISTLTIQRTEQRDSAMYRCASSTGTAHNEQFFGPGTRLTVL.

This clone was counted between two and nine times. This chain joins TRBV5-4 and TRBJ1-6, with D perhaps matching TRBD1 (5 bases). Germline lookup yields CDR1 SGHNT and CDR2 YYREEE (reference sequence). The germline V and J ends were trimmed by 4 bases and 7 bases, with 18 bases remaining between them. CDR3 size: 16 residues. CDR3 bases: TGTGCCAGCAGCCCATGGAGGGGTGGAGGGAATTCACCCCTCCACTTT. This sequence encodes CASSPWRGGGNSPLHF.

This clone showed up just a few times. The chain carries TRBV29-1 and TRBJ1-3; D gene ambiguous. The V end was cut by 4 bases, the J end by 0 bases, with 10 bases between. Looked up from germline, CDR1 is SQVTM and CDR2 is ANQGSEA. CDR3 length: 14 amino acids. CDR3 loop: CSVAPVSSGNTIYF. The CDR3 DNA sequence: TGCAGCGTTGCCCCGGTGAGCTCTGGAAACACCATATATTTT.

The chain employs TRBV5-1 and TRBJ1-1; TRBD1 matches 10 bases. CDR3 length equals 14 residues. Germline CDR1 is SGHRS and CDR2 is YFSETQ. The V gene end was trimmed by 0 bases and the J gene end by 6 bases; junction bases not matched to a gene: 2. The DNA for the CDR3 is TGCGCCAGCAGCTTGGAAGGGACAGGGGCTGAAGCTTTCTTT. Protein product: CASSLEGTGAEAFF.

The chain joins TRBV10-3 to TRBJ1-5, with 11 bases fitting TRBD1. Unmatched junction bases numbered 4, after V lost 2 bases and J lost 7 bases. CDR1 and CDR2 (germline): ENHRY, SYGVKD. This CDR3 region has 15 residues. CDR3 nucleotide sequence: TGTGCCATCAGTGAGGGACAGGGGGCAAGCCAGCCCCAGCATTTT. This codes for CAISEGQGASQPQHF.

The chain uses TRBV6-5 and TRBJ2-7, with TRBD1 identical over 11 bases. CDR1 and CDR2 from the germline V gene are MNHEY and SVGAGI. The J segment lost 5 bases and the V segment lost 8 bases, leaving 2 bases of the junction unmatched. The CDR3 is 12 residues long. The CDR3 DNA is TGTGCCAGCGCGGGACAGGGGGACGAGCAGTACTTC. Protein product: CASAGQGDEQYF.

This clone appeared a few times. The chain couples TRBV7-2 to TRBJ1-1, with unresolved D. This CDR3 has 14 amino acids. The V and J ends lost 6 bases and 4 bases respectively, with 15 bases between them. Germline lookup yields CDR1 SGHTA and CDR2 FQGNSA. CDR3 protein: CASRPAHGGTEAFF. The CDR3 coding sequence is TGTGCCAGCAGACCAGCCCACGGAGGCACTGAAGCTTTCTTT.

This chain uses TRBV27 with TRBJ2-7; D is ambiguous. The V and J ends lost 4 bases and 2 bases respectively, with 12 bases between them. Germline V gene data show CDR1 as MNHEY and CDR2 as SMNVEV (reference sequence). This CDR3 is built from 14 residues. The CDR3 DNA follows: TGTGCCAGCAGTTCACGAACGTTGACCTACGAGCAGTACTTC. Translating gives CASSSRTLTYEQYF.

Note on this clone: The sample holds other DNA sequences that translate to the same CDR3. The V call is TRBV2, the J call TRBJ2-5; TRBD2 matches at 11 bases. The V and J ends lost 7 bases and 2 bases, in that order; junction bases with no gene match: 3. Germline assignment: CDR1 SNHLY and CDR2 FYNNEI. This CDR3 has 14 amino acids. The CDR3, as DNA: TGTGCCAGCAACCGACTAGCGGGACAAGAGACCCAGTACTTC. Translation: CASNRLAGQETQYF.

This clone was detected a few times. This chain connects TRBV30 to TRBJ1-5; D is unresolved. V lost 1 base and J lost 0, with 7 bases in between. This CDR3 comprises 14 residues. Germline V gene sequence: CDR1 GTSNPN, CDR2 SVGIG (reference sequence). This CDR3 reads CAWSAVSSNQPQHF. The CDR3 DNA sequence: TGTGCCTGGAGTGCCGTAAGTAGCAATCAGCCCCAGCATTTT.

V usage is TRBV7-9 and J usage is TRBJ2-4; 9 bases map to TRBD1. Germline V lookup: CDR1 SEHNR, CDR2 FQNEAQ (reference sequence). This CDR3 contains 14 residues. V lost 3 bases to trimming and J lost 8 bases; unmatched junction nucleotides: 5. The CDR3 region has the DNA TGTGCCAGCAGCTTGGGGACAGGGCAGGACATTCAGTACTTC. Amino acid sequence: CASSLGTGQDIQYF.

The rearrangement joins TRBV6-5 to TRBJ2-1; D could derive from TRBD1 or TRBD2 (5 bases each). The V gene lost 7 bases and the J gene lost 6 bases, with 13 bases spanning the gap. Germline CDR1 reads MNHEY; CDR2 reads SVGAGI. This CDR3 has 13 residues. The CDR3 sequence is CASTGAQANEQFF. CDR3 bases: TGTGCCAGCACCGGGGCCCAAGCCAATGAGCAGTTCTTC.

Turning to this clone: The junction shows a germline mismatch at one end, possibly a read error. The rearrangement links TRBV14 to TRBJ2-5; either TRBD1 or TRBD2 may fit D (5 bases each). The CDR3 has 17 amino acids. Germline V CDR1 and CDR2: SGHDN, FVKESK. The CDR3 sequence: CASSPRGAGTYQETQYF. The CDR3 bases are TGTGCCAGCAGCCCCCGAGGAGCTGGGACGTACCAGGAGACCCAGTACTTC.